One and the same sample provided the 11 T cell receptor beta chains below, sequenced in a study of T cell repertoires in cytomegalovirus infection. TCRdb reprocessed the reads via MiXCR and lists one record per CDR3 protein. The sample consists of 700,000 to 900,000 distinct CDR3 sequences, just under 30% of them appearing once. Which antigens these TCRs recognize remains unknown. This material consisted of cultured CD8+ T cells from PBMCs, taken from culture after CMV antigen stimulation. Source of these receptors: a human donor in good health (CMV status not recorded). Some clones in this sample may be carry-over from other donors' samples.

The rearrangement links TRBV5-1 to TRBJ1-1, with D maybe TRBD1 (6 bases). The germline V and J ends were trimmed by 9 bases and 1 base, with 10 bases remaining between them. There are 12 residues in the CDR3. Germline CDR1 and CDR2: SGHRS and YFSETQ. The CDR3 nucleotides read TGCGCCATAAACAGGGCGAACACTGAAGCTTTCTTT. The encoded protein is CAINRANTEAFF.

This clonotype was counted at least ten times. The V and J genes are TRBV6-5 and TRBJ1-2; D might be TRBD1 (6 bases). The germline V gene encodes CDR1 MNHEY and CDR2 SVGAGI. V was clipped by 5 bases and J by 4 bases, with 11 bases between them. The CDR3 contains 13 residues. The CDR3 DNA is TGTGCCAGCAGTCCGGGACATATCTATGGCTACACCTTC. It encodes CASSPGHIYGYTF.

The chain carries TRBV7-9 and TRBJ1-6; tentative D call: TRBD1 (6 bases). CDR1 and CDR2 from the germline V gene are SEHNR and FQNEAQ (reference sequence). Trimming left V 5 bases short and J 3 bases short, with 14 bases between. The CDR3 covers 16 residues. The CDR3 DNA reads as TGTGCCAGCAGCCCCGAGGGGGGGTTCTATAATTCACCCCTCCACTTT. It specifies CASSPEGGFYNSPLHF.

This clonotype was recorded many times. This sequence joins TRBV7-2 and TRBJ1-6; the D gene is possibly TRBD1 (6 bases). V was cut by 5 bases and J by 9 bases, with 17 bases left in between. Germline-derived CDR1 and CDR2 are SGHTA and FQGNSA. The CDR3 runs to 15 residues. The CDR3 reads CASSPSLGAVSPLHF. As DNA, the CDR3 is TGTGCCAGCAGCCCTTCCCTGGGGGCGGTTTCACCCCTCCACTTT.

This clonotype was observed a handful of times. Likely a read error: the CDR3 ends without its conserved phenylalanine or tryptophan. The limits of the CDR3 on the DNA are not certain, so only TCRdb's listed CDR3 is given. The chain recombines TRBV6-6 with TRBJ1-1; the table's D call, TRBD1, was not checked against the DNA. The germline gives CDR1 MNHNY, CDR2 SVGAGI (reference sequence). The length of the CDR3 is 11 amino acids, counting both ends. This CDR3 reads CASSRDRGLVY.

This clonotype occurred a few times. The chain recombines TRBV7-8 with TRBJ1-5; TRBD1 might be the D (5 bases). This CDR3 has 14 residues. Germline lookup yields CDR1 SGHVS and CDR2 FQNEAQ. The V end lost 5 bases, the J end lost 2 bases, and 10 bases lay between the germline ends. For the CDR3, the DNA is TGTGCCAGCAGCCCTAACAGGCGCAATCAGCCCCAGCATTTT. It codes for CASSPNRRNQPQHF.

This clonotype was observed a handful of times. The J gene is TRBJ2-1, the V gene TRBV7-8; no clear D gene. Germline V CDR1 and CDR2: SGHVS, FQNEAQ. This CDR3 contains 17 residues. Trimming shortened V by 2 bases and J by 2 bases, and 16 bases separated the two germline ends. CDR3: CASSLMTYLLPYNEQFF. CDR3 DNA sequence: TGTGCCAGCAGCTTAATGACCTATTTGCTTCCCTACAATGAGCAGTTCTTC. Full variable domain (rest looked up from reference TRBV7-8 and TRBJ2-1): GAGVSQSPRYKVAKRGQDVALRCDPISGHVSLFWYQQALGQGPEFLTYFQNEAQLDKSGLPSDRFFAERPEGSVSTLKIQRTQQEDSAVYLCASSLMTYLLPYNEQFFGPGTRLTVL.

This clonotype was detected a few times. The CDR3 DNA reads TGTGCCAGCAGTTACTCGAACTTGTACAATGAGCAGTTCTTC. Protein sequence: CASSYSNLYNEQFF. J is TRBJ2-1 and V is TRBV6-5, with unresolved D. Germline V gene lookup returns CDR1 MNHEY and CDR2 SVGAGI. This CDR3 spans 14 amino acids. The V end was cut by 0 bases, the J end by 4 bases, with 7 bases between.

This chain links TRBV6-2 or TRBV6-3 with TRBJ2-3; D is undetermined. The CDR3 covers 14 residues. V was shortened by 3 bases and J by 4 bases, with 11 bases between the two germline ends. Germline V gives CDR1 MNHEY, CDR2 SVGEGT. DNA for the CDR3: TGTGCCAGCAGTTATAGGCCAACAGCAGATACGCAGTATTTT. Encoded protein: CASSYRPTADTQYF.

The genes are TRBV9 and TRBJ1-4, with D tentatively TRBD1 (5 bases). The CDR3 has 14 residues. Germline assignment: CDR1 SGDLS and CDR2 YYNGEE. V lost 3 bases and J lost 5, with 11 bases in between. The CDR3 sequence: CASSADSTNEKLFF. CDR3 DNA sequence: TGTGCCAGCAGCGCCGACAGCACAAATGAAAAACTGTTTTTT.

The chain links TRBV10-3 to TRBJ1-4, with D unresolved. The germline V gene encodes CDR1 ENHRY and CDR2 SYGVKD. The CDR3 length is 16 residues. V was cut by 2 bases and J by 3 bases, with 13 bases left in between. This chain's CDR3 is CAISEDSGMANEKLFF. The CDR3 coding sequence is TGTGCCATCAGTGAGGATTCTGGGATGGCTAATGAAAAACTGTTTTTT.